This record covers a single T cell receptor beta chain. Its antigen remains unidentified. No much larger clone exists at a distance of one base, and base qualities are not known. The library was generated by the immunoSEQ multiplex PCR assay. A mixture of 60 forward primers for TCR Vbeta segments and 13 reverse primers for TCR Jbeta segments was used in the multiplex PCR. The CDR3 region of rearranged TCR beta genes was amplified from genomic DNA with a multiplex PCR assay. The amplified TCR beta libraries were sequenced on the Illumina HiSeq System as 87-base-pair reads. As for the original processing: In a later analysis, some 80 million unique TCR beta chains were counted across the 666 repertoires, and approximately 11 million of these chains were shared by at least two donors. Raw reads were error-corrected and collapsed into unique sequences with a nearest-neighbor algorithm that merged closely related sequences to remove PCR and sequencing errors. CDR3 sequences were aligned to IMGT reference sequences to assign V, D and J gene segments. Each retained sequence needed at least a six-nucleotide match to both a V gene segment and a J gene segment. A rearrangement was called productive if the CDR3 had no stop codons and remained in frame with V and J, and every other rearrangement was called non-productive. CDR3 was defined according to IMGT convention as the region running from the second conserved V-encoded cysteine to the conserved J-encoded phenylalanine. The earlier analysis of some 600 of the donors excluded sequences that lacked an unambiguous match to a single V gene segment. In an earlier analysis of 450 to 750 of the donors, a V segment was called functional when productive rearrangements were above 56.7%, and segregating when the standard deviation between donors exceeded 5%. A statistical classification framework was built for diagnosing cytomegalovirus status from the catalog of TCR beta chain sequences. A later analysis assigned V and J genes by comparing TCR nucleotide sequences with IMGT/GENE-DB human TR gene sequences. Using the TCRdist pipeline, a later analysis assigned CDR3 sequences along with most-parsimonious VDJ recombination scenarios. In a later analysis, each TCR beta chain was defined by its CDR3 amino acid sequence together with its V-gene family, and reads lacking a unique V-gene family were excluded. To address suspected cross-contamination and a sequencing artifact, a later analysis removed some 620 highly shared, low-generation-probability nucleotide sequences. For each public chain, a later analysis derived a clonal expansion index from normalized ranks of inferred template counts within each repertoire. Generation probabilities in a later analysis came from a VDJ recombination model fitted to out-of-frame rearrangements, and those results were checked against IGoR. A later analysis scored TCR-TCR, TCR-HLA and TCR-CMV co-occurrence with hypergeometric tests, applying a repertoire-size bias correction to TCR pairs. A later analysis estimated false discovery rates by permuting HLA or CMV assignments 20 times. In a later analysis, co-occurring TCRs were grouped with DBSCAN, and TCRdist sequence similarity was added when clustering was performed within HLA-allele-positive subsets. Co-occurrence clustering excluded repertoires with fewer than 30,000 or more than 120,000 public chains, plus five with anomalous nucleotide sharing. The clones in this table, taken by TCRdb from immuneACCESS, are in-frame only. Not every clone is retained; where verified, under half of the shortfall comes from an unresolved V gene, and the cause of the rest is unknown. V, J and clone size are those of that table, while D and trimming were read from the DNA. Across this sample there are approximately 150,000 clones, with roughly 85% seen only once. The ten largest make up approximately 6.3% of the sample.

The data stem from a study of cytomegalovirus exposure and HLA in healthy donors (dated by TCRdb to 2017 to 2019). For the wider study: In an earlier analysis of approximately 500 of the donors, less than 350 Gb of sequence data and 100 million or so unique TCR beta sequences from roughly 180 million T cells were reported. HLA typing covered class I and class II loci at four-digit resolution. Among the approximately 420 genotyped donors, 81% belonged to the genetic ancestry cluster associated with self-reported Caucasian donors. The later analysis used no new phenotypic data to find candidate immune exposures, relying instead on TCR beta sequences and their occurrence across donors. All discovery cohort repertoires had been generated using a single sequencing platform. On average, roughly 250,000 unique TCR beta nucleotide sequences were sequenced per donor among fewer than 500 genotyped donors of the cohort, with around 19% of those sequences being non-productive. About five DR-DQ haplotypes were handled as single units for association and clustering, since linkage in the cohort was strong. The study combined high-throughput TCR immunosequencing, statistical association of individual TCRs with disease status, and machine learning to predict cytomegalovirus infection status. An early release covering around 630 HLA-typed donors comprised approximately 300 gigabases of sequencing data and roughly 86 million unique TCR sequences. In addition to the first cohort of 666 subjects, a separate validation cohort of under 150 different subjects was used. An earlier analysis of several hundred of the donors applied high-throughput TCR beta sequencing to assess whether each TCR beta V gene segment acted as functional or pseudogenic. In a later genetic analysis, genome-wide SNP genotypes for about three fifths of the roughly 670 donors were used, and that subset was treated as a discovery cohort. The study used immunosequencing to profile the T cell repertoires of several hundred subjects and linked those repertoires to cytomegalovirus serostatus. Donor age, sex, ethnicity and CMV serostatus were compiled alongside the repertoire data. Typing coverage varied by locus: about 629-630 donors for A, B, C, DRB1 and DQB1; roughly 510 for DQA1; 606 for DPA1; roughly 450 for DPB1. The study aimed to test whether cataloging public T cell receptors could reveal signatures of past pathogen exposure. A later analysis re-analyzed previously published TCR beta repertoires from 666 donors and added high-resolution HLA genotyping to study TCR occurrence patterns.

Overall study outcomes, separate from this receptor: An association between a missense DCLRE1C variant and V-gene and J-gene trimming of TCR beta chains was found in a later genetic analysis and replicated in an independent cohort. In this cohort, only TCR beta chains were sequenced, and detectable features were limited by the absence of alpha or paired-chain data. A cluster of highly shared sequence variants was judged likely to be a technical artifact of the sequencing pipeline. In an earlier analysis of 587 of the donors, most TCR beta V segments appeared in productive rearrangements about 87% or about 30% of the time, broadly matching IMGT annotations. Linkage disequilibrium might explain the correlated functional status among segregating V segments, but an unknown experimental factor could not be ruled out. In a later analysis, HLA-associated TCR beta chains were found to be more clonally expanded and to have lower generation probabilities than equally common non-associated chains. In vitro tests confirmed that a few of the cytomegalovirus-associated TCR beta chains recognize cytomegalovirus antigens. The study gave a list of over 150 TCR beta chains associated with cytomegalovirus. About 17 rarely observed V segments, including chromosome 9 orphons, were excluded from the earlier analysis of about 610 of the donors because counts were too low. Cytomegalovirus status was reported to be diagnosed by the classifier with high specificity and sensitivity in both the original and validation cohorts. According to a later analysis, parvovirus B19, influenza, CMV and Epstein-Barr virus appeared linked to several top co-occurrence clusters. A further reported finding was that TCR beta sequences accurately predicted the HLA-A and HLA-B alleles for most subjects in the first cohort. A later analysis associated about 18,000 TCR beta sequences with specific HLA alleles at a false discovery rate of 0.05. When HLA alleles, especially DR and DQ, strongly co-occurred, TCR associations were difficult to assign to individual alleles. Because some donors lacked HLA typing at each locus, the association tests relied only on the typed subset. Some IMGT-functional V segments, including TRBV6-2 and TRBV6-3, could not be told apart with the 87-base-pair reads, so those segments were excluded. In a later analysis, TCR association rates were found to vary across HLA loci, with the most associated TCRs seen for DRB1 alleles and the fewest for HLA-C alleles. A later analysis found that most CMV-associated TCR beta chains appeared HLA-restricted, with HLA associations seemingly driven largely by CMV exposure. The authors suggested that the approach could potentially be extended to other disease states and immunological phenotypes. A later genetic analysis reported fewer N-insertions in productive TCRs among donors in an Asian-associated ancestry cluster than the roughly 700-donor mean. Presence/absence analyses assumed roughly uniform sequencing depth across donors, an assumption that may not hold. The only immune exposure information available for the cohort was CMV serostatus. Across donors, most TCR sequences were observed very rarely, whereas some public TCRs were present in many individuals.

The cysteine opens and the phenylalanine closes a CDR3 of 14 amino acids. Only the CDR3 DNA is retained, 42 bases long and in frame from the first base. The germline V gene specifies SQVTM as CDR1 and ANQGSEA as CDR2. For this chain, trimming is 6 bases at the V end and 1 base at the J end, and the number of junction bases without a gene match is 8. In total, roughly 710 healthy bone marrow donors made up the cohort. Cohort members were all nominally healthy when sampled, although unrecorded immune exposures were likely present. The donor was CMV seropositive and was included in the group of around 300 seropositive cohort members. A peripheral blood sample was collected from each donor, and TCR beta sequencing was performed on peripheral blood mononuclear cells. The Qiagen DNeasy Blood Extraction Kit was used to extract genomic DNA from the blood cell samples.

This sequence uses TRBV29-1 and TRBJ1-1; 7 nucleotides in the junction match TRBD1. The specimen was PBMCs. The sequence was collected from a man aged 40-49 years in good health and CMV-seropositive. The DNA sequence is given as TGCAGCGTAGGTACAGGGGCGGGGAACACTGAAGCTTTCTTT. Translated, this gives CSVGTGAGNTEAFF.